This T cell receptor beta chain is drawn from a study of T cells in Graves' hyperthyroidism and ophthalmopathy. Study background: The initial diagnosis was the point when peripheral blood was collected, ahead of any treatment.

RNA transcripts gave rise to amplified TCR beta CDR3 regions. Researchers ran a first-round RT-PCR on the TCR CDR3 using the HTBI primer set. TCRdb re-called the multiplex PCR reads with MiXCR, one entry per CDR3 protein. Altogether 560,000 or so distinct CDR3 sequences are present, approximately 20% being singletons, with the ten largest covering 45% to 50%. In its sample, this clonotype was seen a few times. Its antigen is currently unknown. Study-wide results and caveats: Model-based prediction identified ophthalmopathy a median around 6.5 months prior to its onset.

Researchers barred patients who had uncontrolled infection, other autoimmune disease, pregnancy or lactation. This receptor was obtained from a man aged 35 to 55 with Graves' ophthalmopathy. The sample was blood.

This CDR3 reads CASSEGGFGTTF. CDR3 nucleotides: TGTGCCAGCAGTGAGGGCGGCTTCGGAACCACCTTC. This sequence joins TRBV6-1 and TRBJ1-2; D ambiguous. V lost 3 bases and J lost 13, with 15 bases in between. CDR1 and CDR2 (germline): MNHNS, SASEGT. The CDR3 loop spans 12 amino acids.